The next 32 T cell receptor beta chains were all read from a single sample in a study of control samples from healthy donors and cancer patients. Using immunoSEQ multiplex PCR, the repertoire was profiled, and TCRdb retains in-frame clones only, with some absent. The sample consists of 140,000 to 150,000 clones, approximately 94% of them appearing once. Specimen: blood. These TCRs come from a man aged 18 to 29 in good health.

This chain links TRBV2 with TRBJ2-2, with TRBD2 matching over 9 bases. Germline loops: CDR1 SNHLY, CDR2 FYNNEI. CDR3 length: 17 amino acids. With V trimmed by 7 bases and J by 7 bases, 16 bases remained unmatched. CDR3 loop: CASIRSLGLAGIGELFF. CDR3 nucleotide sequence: TGTGCCAGCATCAGGTCGTTGGGCCTAGCGGGGATCGGGGAGCTGTTTTTT.

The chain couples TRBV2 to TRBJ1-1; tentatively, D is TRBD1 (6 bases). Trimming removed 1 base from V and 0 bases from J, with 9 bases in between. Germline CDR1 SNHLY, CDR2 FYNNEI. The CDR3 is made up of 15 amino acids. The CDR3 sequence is CASSEGGGLNTEAFF. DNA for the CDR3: TGTGCCAGCAGTGAAGGCGGGGGGCTGAACACTGAAGCTTTCTTT.

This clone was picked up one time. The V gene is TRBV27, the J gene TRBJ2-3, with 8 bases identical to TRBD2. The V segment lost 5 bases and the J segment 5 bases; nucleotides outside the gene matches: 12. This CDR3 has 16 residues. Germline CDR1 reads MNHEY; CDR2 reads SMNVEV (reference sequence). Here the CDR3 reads CASSPYGGAFVDTQYF. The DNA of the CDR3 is TGTGCCAGCAGTCCCTACGGGGGGGCATTTGTAGATACGCAGTATTTT.

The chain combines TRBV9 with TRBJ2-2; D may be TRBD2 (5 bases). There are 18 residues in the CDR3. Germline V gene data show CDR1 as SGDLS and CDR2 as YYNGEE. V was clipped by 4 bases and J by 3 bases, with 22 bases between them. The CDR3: CASSPRGPGSAYTGELFF. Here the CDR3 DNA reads TGTGCCAGCAGCCCCCGAGGGCCGGGGTCGGCCTACACCGGGGAGCTGTTTTTT.

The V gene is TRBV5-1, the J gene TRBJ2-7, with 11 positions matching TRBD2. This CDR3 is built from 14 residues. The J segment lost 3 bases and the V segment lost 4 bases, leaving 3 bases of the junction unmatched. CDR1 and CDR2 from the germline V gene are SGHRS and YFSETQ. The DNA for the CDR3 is TGCGCCAGCAGCCAACTAGCGGGAGACTACGAGCAGTACTTC. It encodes CASSQLAGDYEQYF.

The CDR3 sequence: CASSFRGEAFF. The CDR3 DNA is TGTGCCAGCAGCTTTAGGGGAGAAGCTTTCTTT. V is TRBV5-4 and J is TRBJ1-1; D perhaps matches TRBD1 (5 bases). V was cut by 2 bases and J by 8 bases, with 7 bases left in between. The CDR3 length is 11 residues. The germline V gene encodes CDR1 SGHNT and CDR2 YYREEE (reference sequence).

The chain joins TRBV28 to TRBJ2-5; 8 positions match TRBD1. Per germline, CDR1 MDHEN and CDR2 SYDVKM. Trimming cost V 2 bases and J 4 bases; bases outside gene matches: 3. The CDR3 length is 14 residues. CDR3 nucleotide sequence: TGTGCCAGCAGTTTAAGACAGGGGACAGAGACCCAGTACTTC. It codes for CASSLRQGTETQYF. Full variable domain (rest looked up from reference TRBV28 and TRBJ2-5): DVKVTQSSRYLVKRTGEKVFLECVQDMDHENMFWYRQDPGLGLRLIYFSYDVKMKEKGDIPEGYSVSREKKERFSLILESASTNQTSMYLCASSLRQGTETQYFGPGTRLLVL.

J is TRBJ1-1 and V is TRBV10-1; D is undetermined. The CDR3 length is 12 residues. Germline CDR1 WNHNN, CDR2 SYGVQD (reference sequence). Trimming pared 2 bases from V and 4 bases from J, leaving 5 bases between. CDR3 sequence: CASSEDSTEAFF. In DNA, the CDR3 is TGCGCCAGCAGTGAGGACTCCACTGAAGCTTTCTTT.

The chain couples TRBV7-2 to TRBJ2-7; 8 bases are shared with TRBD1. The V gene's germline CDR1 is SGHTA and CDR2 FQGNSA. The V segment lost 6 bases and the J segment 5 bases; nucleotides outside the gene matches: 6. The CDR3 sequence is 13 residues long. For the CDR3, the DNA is TGTGCCAGCAGGTTGGACAGGGTTAACGAGCAGTACTTC. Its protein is CASRLDRVNEQYF.

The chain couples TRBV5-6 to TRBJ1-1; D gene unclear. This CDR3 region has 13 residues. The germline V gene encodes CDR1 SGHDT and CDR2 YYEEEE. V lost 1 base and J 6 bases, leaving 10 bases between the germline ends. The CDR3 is CASSLYGPAEAFF. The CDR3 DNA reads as TGTGCCAGCAGCTTGTACGGGCCCGCTGAAGCTTTCTTT.

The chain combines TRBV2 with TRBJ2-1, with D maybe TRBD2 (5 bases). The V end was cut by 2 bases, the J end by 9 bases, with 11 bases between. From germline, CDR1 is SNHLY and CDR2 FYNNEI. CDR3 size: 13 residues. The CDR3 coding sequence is TGTGCCAGCAGTGAAAACCCTAGCCCTGAGCAGTTCTTC. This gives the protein CASSENPSPEQFF.

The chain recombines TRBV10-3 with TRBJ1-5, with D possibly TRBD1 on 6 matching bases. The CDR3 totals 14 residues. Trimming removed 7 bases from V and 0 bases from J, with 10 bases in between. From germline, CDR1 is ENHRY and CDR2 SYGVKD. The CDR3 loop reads CAINRDNSNQPQHF. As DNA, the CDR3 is TGTGCCATCAACAGGGATAATAGCAATCAGCCCCAGCATTTT.

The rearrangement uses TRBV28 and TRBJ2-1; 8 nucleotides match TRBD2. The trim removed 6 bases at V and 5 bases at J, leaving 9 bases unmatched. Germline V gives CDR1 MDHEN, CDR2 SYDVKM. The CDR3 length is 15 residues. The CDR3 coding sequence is TGTGCCAGCAGGGATTATAGCGGGGCCAACAATGAGCAGTTCTTC. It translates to CASRDYSGANNEQFF.

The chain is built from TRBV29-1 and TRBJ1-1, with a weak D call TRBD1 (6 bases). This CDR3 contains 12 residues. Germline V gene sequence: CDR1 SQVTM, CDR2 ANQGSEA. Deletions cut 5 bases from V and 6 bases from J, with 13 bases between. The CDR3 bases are TGCAGCGTTCTTCAGGGGAGAGCTGAAGCTTTCTTT. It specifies CSVLQGRAEAFF.

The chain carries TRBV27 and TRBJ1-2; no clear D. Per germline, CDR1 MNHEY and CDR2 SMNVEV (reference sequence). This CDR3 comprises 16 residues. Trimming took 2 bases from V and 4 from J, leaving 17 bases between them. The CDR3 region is CASSLRYLRSGYGYTF. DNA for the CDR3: TGTGCCAGCAGTTTAAGGTATTTGCGAAGCGGCTATGGCTACACCTTC.

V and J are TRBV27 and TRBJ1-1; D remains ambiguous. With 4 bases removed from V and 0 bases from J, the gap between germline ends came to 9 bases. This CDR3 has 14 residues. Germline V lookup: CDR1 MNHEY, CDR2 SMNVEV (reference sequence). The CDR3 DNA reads TGTGCCAGCAGTTCTCGGGGAATGAACACTGAAGCTTTCTTT. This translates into CASSSRGMNTEAFF.

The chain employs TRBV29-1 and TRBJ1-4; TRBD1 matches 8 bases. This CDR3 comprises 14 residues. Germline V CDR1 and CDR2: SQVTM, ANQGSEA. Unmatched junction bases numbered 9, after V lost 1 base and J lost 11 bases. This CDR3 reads CSVEGTGLGGKLFF. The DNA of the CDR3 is TGCAGCGTTGAAGGGACAGGGCTAGGAGGGAAACTGTTTTTT.

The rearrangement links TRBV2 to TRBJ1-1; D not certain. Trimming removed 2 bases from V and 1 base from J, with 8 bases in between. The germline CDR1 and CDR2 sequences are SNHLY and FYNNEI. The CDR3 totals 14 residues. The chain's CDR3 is CASSEWGTNTEAFF. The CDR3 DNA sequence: TGTGCCAGCAGTGAATGGGGAACGAACACTGAAGCTTTCTTT.

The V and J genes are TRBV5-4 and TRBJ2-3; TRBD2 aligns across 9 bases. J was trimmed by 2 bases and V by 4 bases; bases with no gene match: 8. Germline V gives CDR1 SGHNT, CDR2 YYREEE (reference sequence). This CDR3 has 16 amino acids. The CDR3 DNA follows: TGTGCCAGCAGCCCCTACGGACTAGCGACCACAGATACGCAGTATTTT. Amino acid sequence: CASSPYGLATTDTQYF.

The CDR3 region is CASSPGEGSRNTEAFF. The CDR3 nucleotides are TGTGCCAGCAGCCCCGGAGAGGGAAGTCGGAACACTGAAGCTTTCTTT. The chain uses TRBV5-4 and TRBJ1-1; D unresolved. The germline gives CDR1 SGHNT, CDR2 YYREEE (reference sequence). CDR3 length equals 16 residues. The V gene lost 4 bases and the J gene lost 1 base, with 17 bases spanning the gap.

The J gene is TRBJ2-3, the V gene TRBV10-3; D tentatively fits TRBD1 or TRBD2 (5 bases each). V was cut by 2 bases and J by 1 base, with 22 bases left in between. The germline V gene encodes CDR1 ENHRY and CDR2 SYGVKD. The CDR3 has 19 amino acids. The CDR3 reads CAISEVRAGDEGRTDTQYF. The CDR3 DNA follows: TGTGCCATCAGTGAGGTCCGCGCCGGGGACGAGGGGCGCACAGATACGCAGTATTTT.

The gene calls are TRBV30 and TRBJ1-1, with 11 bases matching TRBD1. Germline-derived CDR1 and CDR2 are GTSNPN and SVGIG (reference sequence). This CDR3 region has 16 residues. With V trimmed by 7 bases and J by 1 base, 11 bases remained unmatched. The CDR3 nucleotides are TGTGCCTTCCGGGACAGGGGGAAAAGTCCGAACACTGAAGCTTTCTTT. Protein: CAFRDRGKSPNTEAFF. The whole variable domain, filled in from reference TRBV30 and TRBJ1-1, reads SQTIHQWPATLVQPVGSPLSLECTVEGTSNPNLYWYRQAAGRGLQLLFYSVGIGQISSEVPQNLSASRPQDRQFILSSKKLLLSDSGFYLCAFRDRGKSPNTEAFFGQGTRLTVV.

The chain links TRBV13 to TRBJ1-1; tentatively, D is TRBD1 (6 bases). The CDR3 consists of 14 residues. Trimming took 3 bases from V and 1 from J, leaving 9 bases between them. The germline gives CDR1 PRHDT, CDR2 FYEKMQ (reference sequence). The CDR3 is CASSFLTGNTEAFF. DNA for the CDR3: TGTGCCAGCAGCTTCCTGACAGGGAACACTGAAGCTTTCTTT. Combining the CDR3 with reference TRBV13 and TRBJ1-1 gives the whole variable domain AAGVIQSPRHLIKEKRETATLKCYPIPRHDTVYWYQQGPGQDPQFLISFYEKMQSDKGSIPDRFSAQQFSDYHSELNMSSLELGDSALYFCASSFLTGNTEAFFGQGTRLTVV.

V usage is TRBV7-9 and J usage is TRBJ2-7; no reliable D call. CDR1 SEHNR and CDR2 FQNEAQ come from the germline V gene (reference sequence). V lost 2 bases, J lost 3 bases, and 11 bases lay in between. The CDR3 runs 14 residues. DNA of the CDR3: TGTGCCAGCAGCTTATCAGACAACTACTACGAGCAGTACTTC. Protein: CASSLSDNYYEQYF.

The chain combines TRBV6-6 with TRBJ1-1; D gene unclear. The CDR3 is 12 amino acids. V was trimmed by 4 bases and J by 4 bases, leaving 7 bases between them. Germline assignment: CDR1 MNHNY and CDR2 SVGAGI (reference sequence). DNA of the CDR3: TGTGCCAGCAGTTCTACGCGCACTGAAGCTTTCTTT. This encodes CASSSTRTEAFF.

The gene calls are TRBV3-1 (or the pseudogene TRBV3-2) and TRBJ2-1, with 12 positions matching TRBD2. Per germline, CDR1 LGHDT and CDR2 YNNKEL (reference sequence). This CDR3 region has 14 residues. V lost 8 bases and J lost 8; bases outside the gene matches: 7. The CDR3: CASRRLAGVDEQFF. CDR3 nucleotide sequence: TGTGCCAGCCGAAGACTAGCGGGAGTCGATGAGCAGTTCTTC.

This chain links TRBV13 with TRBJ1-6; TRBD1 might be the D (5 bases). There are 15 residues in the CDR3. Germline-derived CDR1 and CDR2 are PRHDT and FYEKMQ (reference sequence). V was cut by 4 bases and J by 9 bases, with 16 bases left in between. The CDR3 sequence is CASSYRSRLGSPLHF. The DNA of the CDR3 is TGTGCCAGCAGCTACAGGTCTCGCTTAGGTTCACCCCTCCACTTT.

Here the CDR3 reads CASSQGVVREAFF. CDR3 nucleotides: TGTGCCAGCAGCCAAGGCGTCGTGAGGGAAGCTTTCTTT. The V gene is TRBV3-1 (or the pseudogene TRBV3-2), the J gene TRBJ1-1, with D hard to call. In germline, CDR1 is LGHDT, CDR2 YNNKEL (reference sequence). V was trimmed by 1 base and J by 8 bases, leaving 11 bases between them. The CDR3 is made up of 13 amino acids.

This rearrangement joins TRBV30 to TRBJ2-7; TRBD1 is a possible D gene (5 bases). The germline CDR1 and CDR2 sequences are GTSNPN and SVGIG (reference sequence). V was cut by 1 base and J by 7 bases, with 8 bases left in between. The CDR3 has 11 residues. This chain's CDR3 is CAWSEGWEQYF. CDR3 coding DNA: TGTGCCTGGAGTGAGGGGTGGGAGCAGTACTTC.

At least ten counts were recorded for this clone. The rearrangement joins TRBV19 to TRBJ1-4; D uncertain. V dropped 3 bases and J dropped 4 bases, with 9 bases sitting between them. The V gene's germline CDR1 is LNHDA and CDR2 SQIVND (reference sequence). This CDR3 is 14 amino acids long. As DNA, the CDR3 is TGTGCCAGTAGTATCGGCGTTGGTAATGAAAAACTGTTTTTT. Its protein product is CASSIGVGNEKLFF.

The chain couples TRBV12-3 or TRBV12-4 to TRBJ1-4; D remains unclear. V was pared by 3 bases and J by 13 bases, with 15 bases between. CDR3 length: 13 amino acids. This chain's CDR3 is CASSLRALEGLFF. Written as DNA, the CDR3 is TGTGCCAGCAGTTTGAGGGCACTCGAGGGACTGTTTTTT.

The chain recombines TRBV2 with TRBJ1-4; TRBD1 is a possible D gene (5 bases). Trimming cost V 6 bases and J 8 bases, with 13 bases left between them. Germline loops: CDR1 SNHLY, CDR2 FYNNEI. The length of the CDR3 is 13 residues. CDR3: CASSRGWGEKLFF. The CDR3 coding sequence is TGTGCCAGCAGCCGAGGGTGGGGGGAAAAACTGTTTTTT.